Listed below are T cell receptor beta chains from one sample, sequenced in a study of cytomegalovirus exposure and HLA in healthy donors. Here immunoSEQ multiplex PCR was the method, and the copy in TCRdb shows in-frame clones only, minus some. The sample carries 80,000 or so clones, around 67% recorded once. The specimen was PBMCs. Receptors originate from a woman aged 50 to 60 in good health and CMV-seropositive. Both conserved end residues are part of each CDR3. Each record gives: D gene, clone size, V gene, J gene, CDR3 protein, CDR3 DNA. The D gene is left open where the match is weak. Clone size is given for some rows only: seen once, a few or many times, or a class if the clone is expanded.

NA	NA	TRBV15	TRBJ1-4	CATSRIALRATNEKLFF	TGTGCCACCAGCAGGATAGCCCTGCGGGCAACTAATGAAAAACTGTTTTTT
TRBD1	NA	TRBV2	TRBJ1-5	CASSYDRGKGQPQHF	TGTGCCAGCAGTTATGACAGGGGCAAAGGTCAGCCCCAGCATTTT
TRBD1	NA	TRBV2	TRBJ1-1	CASSGQGAGTEAFF	TGTGCCAGCAGTGGCCAGGGGGCTGGGACTGAAGCTTTCTTT
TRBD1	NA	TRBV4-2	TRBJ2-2	CASSQSFDRGHTGELFF	TGTGCCAGCAGCCAATCCTTCGACAGGGGGCACACCGGGGAGCTGTTTTTT
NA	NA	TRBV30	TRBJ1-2	CAWSVRAHYGYTF	TGTGCCTGGAGTGTCAGGGCCCACTATGGCTACACCTTC
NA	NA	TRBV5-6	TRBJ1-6	CASSLDRGASSPLHF	TGTGCCAGCAGCTTGGATCGGGGGGCCTCTTCACCCCTCCACTTT
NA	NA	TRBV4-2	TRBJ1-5	CASSQGGYEVDRLSQPQHF	TGTGCCAGCAGCCAAGGAGGATATGAAGTTGACAGGTTGAGTCAGCCCCAGCATTTT
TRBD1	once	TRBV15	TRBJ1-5	CATSGYGTGYEQPQHF	TGTGCCACCAGCGGTTACGGGACAGGGTATGAACAGCCCCAGCATTTT
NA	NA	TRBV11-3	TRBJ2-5	CASSLASHETQYF	TGTGCCAGCAGCTTGGCTAGCCATGAGACCCAGTACTTC
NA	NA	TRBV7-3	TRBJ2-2	CASSLEVAGFDTGELFF	TGTGCCAGCAGCTTAGAGGTCGCGGGTTTCGACACCGGGGAGCTGTTTTTT
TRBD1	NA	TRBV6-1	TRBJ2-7	CASRDRLFLSYEQYF	TGTGCCAGCAGGGACAGGCTGTTTTTGTCCTACGAGCAGTACTTC
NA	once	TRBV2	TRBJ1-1	CASRPTGRNTEAFF	TGTGCCAGCAGACCCACAGGGCGGAACACTGAAGCTTTCTTT
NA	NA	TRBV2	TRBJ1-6	CASSGPGSYNSPLHF	TGTGCCAGCTCAGGGCCCGGCTCCTATAATTCACCCCTCCACTTT
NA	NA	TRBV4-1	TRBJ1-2	CASTPGDSNYGYTF	TGCGCCAGCACGCCTGGAGACAGCAACTATGGCTACACCTTC
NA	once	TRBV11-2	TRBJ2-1	CASSTGGSGEQFF	TGTGCCAGCAGCACTGGGGGGAGTGGTGAGCAGTTCTTC
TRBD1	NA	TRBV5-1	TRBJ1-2	CASSLSFGTGEKGGYTF	TGCGCCAGCAGCTTGTCATTTGGGACAGGGGAGAAGGGTGGCTACACCTTC
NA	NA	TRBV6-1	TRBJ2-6	CAGQSGANVLTF	TGTGCCGGTCAGTCGGGGGCCAACGTCCTGACTTTC
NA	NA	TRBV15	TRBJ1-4	CATLGADEKLFF	TGTGCCACCCTAGGGGCGGACGAAAAACTGTTTTTT
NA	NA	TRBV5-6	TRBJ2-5	CASSLDVQGRRQETQYF	TGTGCCAGCAGCCTAGACGTCCAGGGGCGGAGGCAAGAGACCCAGTACTTC
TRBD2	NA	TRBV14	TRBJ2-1	CASSQVGGRGEQFF	TGTGCCAGCAGCCAAGTGGGGGGGAGGGGTGAGCAGTTCTTC
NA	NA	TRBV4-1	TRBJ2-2	CASRPGGLKGGELFF	TGCGCCAGCAGGCCAGGGGGGCTAAAGGGCGGGGAGCTGTTTTTT
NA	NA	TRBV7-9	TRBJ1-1	CASSPTLRLGLYTEAFF	TGTGCCAGCAGCCCAACGCTCCGTCTTGGCCTGTACACTGAAGCTTTCTTT
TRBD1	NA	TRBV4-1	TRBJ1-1	CASSQPGTGREAFF	TGCGCCAGCAGCCAACCGGGGACAGGGCGTGAAGCTTTCTTT
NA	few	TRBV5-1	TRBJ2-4	CASSLGGQNIQYF	TGCGCCAGCAGCCTCGGGGGTCAAAACATTCAGTACTTC
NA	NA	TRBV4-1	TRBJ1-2	CASSQEPGTYGYTF	TGCGCCAGCAGCCAAGAGCCAGGGACTTATGGCTACACCTTC
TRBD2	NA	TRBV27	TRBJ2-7	CASSLLAGGSEQYF	TGTGCCAGCAGTTTACTAGCGGGGGGTTCCGAGCAGTACTTC
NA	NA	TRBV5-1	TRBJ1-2	CASNTGNADYGYTF	TGCGCCAGCAATACAGGGAATGCCGACTATGGCTACACCTTC
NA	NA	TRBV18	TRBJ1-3	CASSRPGYSGNTIYF	TGTGCCAGCTCACGCCCAGGGTACTCTGGAAACACCATATATTTT
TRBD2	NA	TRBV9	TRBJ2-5	CASSVVSGGRQETQYF	TGTGCCAGCAGCGTAGTCAGCGGGGGGAGACAAGAGACCCAGTACTTC
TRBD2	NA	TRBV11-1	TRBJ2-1	CASSLIAGAGGLGEQFF	TGTGCCAGCAGCCTGATCGCGGGGGCGGGGGGTTTAGGTGAGCAGTTCTTC
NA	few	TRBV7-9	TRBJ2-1	CASSPTEGGNEQFF	TGTGCCAGCAGCCCCACGGAGGGAGGTAATGAGCAGTTCTTC
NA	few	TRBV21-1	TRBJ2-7	CASSKKRDIMGQHYEQYF	TGTGCCAGCAGCAAAAAAAGGGACATCATGGGACAGCACTACGAGCAGTACTTC